This T cell receptor beta chain stems from a study of blood T cell repertoires in COVID-19. Study-level information: Samples representing acute and convalescent COVID-19 were sourced from the United States, Italy and Spain. The cDNA or gDNA used as material had been derived from T cells, B-cell-depleted T cells, or PBMCs.

Sequenced by immunoSEQ multiplex PCR; TCRdb stores in-frame clones only, minus some. The data hold approximately 60,000 clones, with 75% to 80% observed a single time. The sequence was collected from a woman of 80 years or more with acute or convalescent COVID-19. Sequenced: peripheral blood.

CDR3 in DNA: TGTGCCAGCAGCACGATTTCGGGGACTAGCGGCCCCTACAATGAGCAGTTCTTC. Amino acid sequence: CASSTISGTSGPYNEQFF. This chain links TRBV7-9 with TRBJ2-1; 11 bases match TRBD2. Germline lookup yields CDR1 SEHNR and CDR2 FQNEAQ (reference sequence). CDR3 length: 18 amino acids. J was trimmed by 2 bases and V by 5 bases; bases with no gene match: 11.